The present entry profiles one T cell receptor beta chain with its context. The antigen is not known. This specimen belongs to a study of T cells in Graves' hyperthyroidism and ophthalmopathy. Whole-study context: Peripheral blood was obtained at initial diagnosis, preceding any treatment.

Looked up from germline, CDR1 is MNHEY and CDR2 is SMNVEV (reference sequence). The ends were cut back, 6 bases at V and 5 bases at J, with 14 bases in the middle. The CDR3 covers 13 residues. General study results and limits: Expanded thyroid clonotypes (above 0.001) were mostly also found in blood. Stable hyperthyroidism was told apart from ophthalmopathy by a model built on 13 V-J features.

Patients showing uncontrolled infection, other autoimmune disease, pregnancy or lactation were ineligible. The investigators amplified TCR beta CDR3 regions from RNA transcripts. TCR CDR3 underwent first-round RT-PCR with the HTBI primer set. Via MiXCR, TCRdb re-called the multiplex PCR reads, giving one row per CDR3 protein. The table includes 350,000 to 400,000 distinct CDR3 sequences, about 20% detected once. Source material: blood. The gene calls are TRBV27 and TRBJ2-7; tentatively, D is TRBD2 (6 bases). This receptor was identified in a young woman with Graves' hyperthyroidism. This CDR3 is CASSHGGANEQYF. CDR3 in DNA: TGTGCCAGCAGCCACGGGGGAGCCAACGAGCAGTACTTC.